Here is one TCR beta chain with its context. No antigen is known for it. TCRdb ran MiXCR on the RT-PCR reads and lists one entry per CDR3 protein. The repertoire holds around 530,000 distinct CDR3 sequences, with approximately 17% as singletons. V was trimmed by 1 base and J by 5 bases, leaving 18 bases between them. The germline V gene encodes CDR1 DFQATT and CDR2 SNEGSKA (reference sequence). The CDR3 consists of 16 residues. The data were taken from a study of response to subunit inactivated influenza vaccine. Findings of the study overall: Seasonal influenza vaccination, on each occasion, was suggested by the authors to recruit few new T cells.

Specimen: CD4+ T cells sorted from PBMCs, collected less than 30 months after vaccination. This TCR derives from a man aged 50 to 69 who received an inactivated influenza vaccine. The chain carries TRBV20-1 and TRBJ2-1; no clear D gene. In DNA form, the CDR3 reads TGCAGTGCTAGAGGTTGGAGTTATTGGCAAAACAATGAGCAGTTCTTC. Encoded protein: CSARGWSYWQNNEQFF.